The rows below give T cell receptor beta chains drawn from one sample of a study of shared clonotypes between healthy human individuals. Clones were read by immunoSEQ multiplex PCR, and TCRdb kept only the in-frame ones, dropping some. The sample has under 2,500,000 clones; approximately 94% are singletons. The sequencing input was naive CD4+ T cells sorted from blood. These receptors were obtained from a man younger than 30 in good health. CDR3s include the opening cysteine and the closing phenylalanine or tryptophan. D genes are given only for firm matches. Part of the rows lack a size; the others show once, few, many or a class for expanded clones.

TRBV5-6	TRBJ2-1	-	TRBD1	CASSLGDRGPSSYNEQFF	TGTGCCAGCAGCTTGGGTGACAGGGGGCCGAGCTCCTACAATGAGCAGTTCTTC
TRBV5-6	TRBJ1-1	-	-	CASSLVFSLNTEAFF	TGTGCCAGCAGCTTGGTTTTTTCCCTAAACACTGAAGCTTTCTTT
TRBV4-2	TRBJ1-5	-	-	CASSQDRSTGNQPQHF	TGTGCCAGCAGCCAAGATCGGAGTACAGGAAATCAGCCCCAGCATTTT
TRBV6-1	TRBJ1-2	-	TRBD1	CASIYDRGTPYTF	TGTGCCAGCATTTACGACAGGGGGACACCCTACACCTTC
TRBV6-6	TRBJ2-7	-	-	CASSYGRTYEQYF	TGTGCCAGCAGTTACGGCAGAACCTACGAGCAGTACTTC
TRBV9	TRBJ1-2	once	-	CASSVGEAGYGYTF	TGTGCCAGCAGCGTAGGGGAGGCTGGCTATGGCTACACCTTC
TRBV28	TRBJ2-4	-	-	CASSRTVLAKNIQYF	TGTGCCAGCAGCCGGACGGTGCTAGCCAAAAACATTCAGTACTTC
TRBV23-1	TRBJ2-2	-	-	CASSSHGYWELFF	TGCGCCAGCAGTTCACATGGTTACTGGGAGCTGTTTTTT
TRBV10-2	TRBJ1-5	-	-	CASSEVPFDSNQPQHF	TGCGCCAGCAGTGAGGTCCCGTTCGATAGCAATCAGCCCCAGCATTTT
TRBV5-4	TRBJ2-5	-	-	CASSPPRTAPQETQYF	TGTGCCAGCAGCCCACCGAGGACCGCGCCCCAAGAGACCCAGTACTTC
TRBV5-1	TRBJ2-3	-	-	CASSLQGQTTTDTQYF	TGCGCCAGCAGCTTGCAAGGCCAGACAACCACAGATACGCAGTATTTT
TRBV6-5	TRBJ1-3	once	-	CASSKGGSSGNTIYF	TGTGCCAGCAGTAAAGGAGGATCCTCTGGAAACACCATATATTTT
TRBV7-2	TRBJ2-1	-	-	CASSLQLGSYNEQFF	TGTGCCAGCAGCTTACAACTAGGCTCCTACAATGAGCAGTTCTTC
TRBV30	TRBJ1-5	-	-	CAWSVGRTVNQPQHF	TGTGCCTGGAGTGTAGGAAGAACAGTCAATCAGCCCCAGCATTTT
TRBV2	TRBJ2-3	-	TRBD1	CASSGRDSKHTDTQYF	TGTGCCAGCAGTGGCCGGGACAGCAAACACACAGATACGCAGTATTTT
TRBV18	TRBJ2-6	-	-	CASSPAAEIWAGANVLTF	TGTGCCAGCTCACCCGCCGCCGAAATCTGGGCTGGGGCCAACGTCCTGACTTTC
TRBV11-3	TRBJ2-1	-	-	CASSLSGALYNEQFF	TGTGCCAGCAGCCTGAGCGGAGCGCTATACAATGAGCAGTTCTTC
TRBV11-3	TRBJ2-1	-	TRBD2	CASSLGGRDYNEQFF	TGTGCCAGCAGCTTAGGCGGGAGAGACTACAATGAGCAGTTCTTC
TRBV2	TRBJ1-2	-	-	CASSETGSNYGYTF	TGTGCCAGCAGTGAAACAGGGAGTAACTATGGCTACACCTTC
TRBV5-1	TRBJ1-2	-	-	CASGDSNNYGYTF	TGCGCCAGCGGCGACAGTAACAACTATGGCTACACCTTC
TRBV30	TRBJ2-1	-	TRBD1	CAWRTGVYNEQFF	TGTGCCTGGAGGACAGGGGTGTACAATGAGCAGTTCTTC
TRBV6-1	TRBJ2-3	-	TRBD1	CASSVTGSTDTQYF	TGTGCCAGCAGCGTGACAGGGTCCACAGATACGCAGTATTTT
TRBV19	TRBJ2-1	-	TRBD2	CASTKGREYNYNEQFF	TGTGCCAGTACTAAAGGGCGGGAGTATAACTACAATGAGCAGTTCTTC
TRBV5-1	TRBJ2-5	-	-	CASSFIGEETQYF	TGCGCCAGCAGCTTTATAGGTGAAGAGACCCAGTACTTC